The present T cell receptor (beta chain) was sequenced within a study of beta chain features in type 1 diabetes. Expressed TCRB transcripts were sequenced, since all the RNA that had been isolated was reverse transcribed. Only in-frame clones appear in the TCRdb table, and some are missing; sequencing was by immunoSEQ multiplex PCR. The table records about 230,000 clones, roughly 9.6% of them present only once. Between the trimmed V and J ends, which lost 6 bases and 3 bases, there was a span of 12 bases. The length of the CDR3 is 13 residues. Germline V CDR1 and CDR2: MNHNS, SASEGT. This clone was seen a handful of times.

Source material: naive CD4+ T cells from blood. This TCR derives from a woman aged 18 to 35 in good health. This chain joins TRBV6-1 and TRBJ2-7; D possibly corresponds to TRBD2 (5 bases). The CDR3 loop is CASSAERNYEQYF. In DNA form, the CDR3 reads TGTGCCAGCAGCGCCGAGCGGAACTACGAGCAGTACTTC.